This T cell receptor beta chain was identified in a study of blood T cells in healthy people across ages. This clonotype was seen more than once but under ten times. Alongside a J-beta primer mix, a sample-barcoded 5' primer served in a second PCR lasting 7 to 11 cycles. Carrying 12 random nucleotides, a template-switch adaptor labeled each individual cDNA molecule. Via MiXCR, TCRdb re-called the 5' RACE reads, giving one row per CDR3 protein. The sample records about 1.4 million distinct CDR3 sequences, approximately 59% being singletons. Germline values: CDR1 SQVTM, CDR2 ANQGSEA. There are 14 residues in the CDR3. V lost 6 bases and J lost 4, with 15 bases in between.

The origin of this receptor is a man between 18 and 29 years old in good health. This rearrangement joins TRBV29-1 to TRBJ1-4, with D perhaps matching TRBD1 (5 bases). The specimen was blood. CDR3: CSVRDRRGNEKLFF. Written as DNA, the CDR3 is TGCAGCGTCCGGGATAGGAGGGGTAATGAAAAACTGTTTTTT.